This TCR beta chain was profiled in a study of blood T cell repertoires in COVID-19. Overall study context: Specimens from acute and convalescent COVID-19 originated in the United States, Italy and Spain. PBMCs, B-cell-depleted T cells, or T cells provided the cDNA or gDNA that made up the material.

Original data processing: Reference gene primers were amplified, and this amplification served to estimate nucleated cell counts. Produced via immunoSEQ multiplex PCR; TCRdb's table is partial and in-frame only. V and J calls and clone size come straight from that table; D and trimming were deduced from the DNA. Of a few hundred thousand clones listed, roughly 83% are singletons. Germline CDR1 is SEHNR and CDR2 is FQNEAQ (reference sequence). The CDR3 runs to 14 residues. Trimming took 5 bases from V and 4 from J; bases not matched to a gene: 3. The sequenced sample consisted of peripheral blood. The rearrangement joins TRBV7-9 to TRBJ1-5, with 9 bases aligning to TRBD1. This TCR derives from a man older than 75 with acute or convalescent COVID-19. The DNA for the CDR3 is TGTGCCAGCAGCCGGACAGGGGATAATCAGCCCCAGCATTTT. The encoded protein is CASSRTGDNQPQHF.